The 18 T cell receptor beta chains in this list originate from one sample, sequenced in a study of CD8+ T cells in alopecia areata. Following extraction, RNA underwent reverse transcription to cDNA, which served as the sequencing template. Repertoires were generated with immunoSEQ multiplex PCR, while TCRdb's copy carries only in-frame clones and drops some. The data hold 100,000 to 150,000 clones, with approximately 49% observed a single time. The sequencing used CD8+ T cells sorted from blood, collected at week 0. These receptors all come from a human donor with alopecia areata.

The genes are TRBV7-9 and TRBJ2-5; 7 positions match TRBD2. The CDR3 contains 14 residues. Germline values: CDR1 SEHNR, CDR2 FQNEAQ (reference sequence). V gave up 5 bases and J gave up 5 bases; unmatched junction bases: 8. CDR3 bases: TGTGCCAGCAGCGCCACGGGGGGAGGTGAGACCCAGTACTTC. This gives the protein CASSATGGGETQYF.

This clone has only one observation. CDR3 nucleotide sequence: TGTGCCAGCACCGAAACCCAGGACAGCGCCTACGAGCAGTACTTC. Its translation is CASTETQDSAYEQYF. The chain employs TRBV2 and TRBJ2-7, with D tentatively TRBD1 (6 bases). Germline loops: CDR1 SNHLY, CDR2 FYNNEI. Deletions cut 7 bases from V and 2 bases from J, with 18 bases between. CDR3 size: 15 residues.

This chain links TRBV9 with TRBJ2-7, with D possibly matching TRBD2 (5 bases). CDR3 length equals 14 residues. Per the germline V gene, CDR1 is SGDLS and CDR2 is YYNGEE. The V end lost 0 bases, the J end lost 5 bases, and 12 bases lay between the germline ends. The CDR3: CASSVGSPRDEQYF. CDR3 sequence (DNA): TGTGCCAGCAGCGTAGGATCCCCGAGGGACGAGCAGTACTTC.

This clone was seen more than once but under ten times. The CDR3 loop is CSVLGLPGYTF. CDR3 nucleotide sequence: TGCAGCGTTTTGGGGCTCCCTGGCTACACCTTC. The rearrangement uses TRBV29-1 and TRBJ1-2, with D tentatively TRBD1 (5 bases). Germline CDR1 SQVTM, CDR2 ANQGSEA. This CDR3 is 11 amino acids long. Deletions cut 5 bases from V and 7 bases from J, with 11 bases between.

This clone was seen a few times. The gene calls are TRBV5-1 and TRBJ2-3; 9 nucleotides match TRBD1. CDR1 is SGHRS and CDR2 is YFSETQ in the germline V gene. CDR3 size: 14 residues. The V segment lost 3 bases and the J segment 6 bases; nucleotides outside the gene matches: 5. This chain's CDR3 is CASSSGTGTDTQYF. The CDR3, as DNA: TGCGCCAGCAGCTCCGGGACAGGGACGGATACGCAGTATTTT.

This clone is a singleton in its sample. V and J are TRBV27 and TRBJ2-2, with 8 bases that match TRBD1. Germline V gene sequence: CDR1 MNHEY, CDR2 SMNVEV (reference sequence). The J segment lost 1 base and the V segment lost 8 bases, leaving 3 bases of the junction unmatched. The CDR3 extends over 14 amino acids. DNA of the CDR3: TGTGCCAGCTCCGGGACAGGGAACACCGGGGAGCTGTTTTTT. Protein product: CASSGTGNTGELFF.

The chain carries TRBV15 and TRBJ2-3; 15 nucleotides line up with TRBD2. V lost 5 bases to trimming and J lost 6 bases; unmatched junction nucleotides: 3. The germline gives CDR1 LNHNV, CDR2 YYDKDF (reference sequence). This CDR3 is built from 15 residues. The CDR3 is CATSYGTSGGDTQYF. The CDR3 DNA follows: TGTGCCACCAGCTACGGGACTAGCGGGGGGGATACGCAGTATTTT.

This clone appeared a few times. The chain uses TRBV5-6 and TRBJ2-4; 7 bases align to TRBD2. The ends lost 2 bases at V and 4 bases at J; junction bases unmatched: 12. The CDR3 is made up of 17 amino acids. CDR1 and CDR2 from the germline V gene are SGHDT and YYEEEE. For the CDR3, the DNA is TGTGCCAGCAGCTTTCTTCATGGGGAGGGTATAAAAAACATTCAGTACTTC. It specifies CASSFLHGEGIKNIQYF.

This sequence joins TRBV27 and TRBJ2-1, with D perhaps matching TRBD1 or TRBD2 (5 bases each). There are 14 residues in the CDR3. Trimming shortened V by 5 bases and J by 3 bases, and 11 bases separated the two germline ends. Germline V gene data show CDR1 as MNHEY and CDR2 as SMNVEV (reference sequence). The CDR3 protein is CASSRRDGYNEQFF. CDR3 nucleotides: TGTGCCAGCAGTCGCCGGGACGGCTACAATGAGCAGTTCTTC.

In DNA form, the CDR3 reads TGTGCCAGCAGCCGATCCGAGTCTTGGGCCGCCTACGAGCAGTACTTC. Protein product: CASSRSESWAAYEQYF. The genes are TRBV5-6 and TRBJ2-7, with unresolved D. Trimming took 4 bases from V and 2 from J, leaving 19 bases between them. The CDR3 runs 16 residues. Germline V gene lookup returns CDR1 SGHDT and CDR2 YYEEEE.

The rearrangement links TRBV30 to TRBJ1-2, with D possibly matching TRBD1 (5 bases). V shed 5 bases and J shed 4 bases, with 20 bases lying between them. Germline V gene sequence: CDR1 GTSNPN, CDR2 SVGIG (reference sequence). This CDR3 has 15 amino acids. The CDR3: CAWSGGTNPIYGYTF. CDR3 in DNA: TGTGCCTGGTCCGGGGGAACCAACCCAATCTATGGCTACACCTTC.

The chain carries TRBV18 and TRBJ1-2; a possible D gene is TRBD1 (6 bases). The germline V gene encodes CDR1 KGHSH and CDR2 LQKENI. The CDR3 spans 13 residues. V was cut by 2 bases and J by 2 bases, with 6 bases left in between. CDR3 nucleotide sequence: TGTGCCAGCTCACCAGGACAGAACTATGGCTACACCTTC. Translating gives CASSPGQNYGYTF.

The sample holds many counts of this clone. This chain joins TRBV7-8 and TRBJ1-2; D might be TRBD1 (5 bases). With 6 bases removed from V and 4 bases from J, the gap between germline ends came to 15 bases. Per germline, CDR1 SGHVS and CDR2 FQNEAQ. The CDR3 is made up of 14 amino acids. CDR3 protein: CASRTTGPGYGYTF. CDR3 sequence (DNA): TGTGCCAGCAGGACCACAGGTCCCGGCTATGGCTACACCTTC.

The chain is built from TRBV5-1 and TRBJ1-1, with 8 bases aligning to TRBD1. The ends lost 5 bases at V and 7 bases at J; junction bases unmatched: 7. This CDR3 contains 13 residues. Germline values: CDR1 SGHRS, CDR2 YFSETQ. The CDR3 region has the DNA TGCGCCAGCAGTCGGACAGGGCAGGATGAAGCTTTCTTT. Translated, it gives CASSRTGQDEAFF.

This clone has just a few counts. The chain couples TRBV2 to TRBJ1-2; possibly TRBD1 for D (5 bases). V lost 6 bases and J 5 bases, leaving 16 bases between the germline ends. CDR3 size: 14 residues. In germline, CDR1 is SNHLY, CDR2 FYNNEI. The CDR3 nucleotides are TGTGCCAGCAGAACGGGGGATTCAGGTTATGGCTACACCTTC. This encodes CASRTGDSGYGYTF.

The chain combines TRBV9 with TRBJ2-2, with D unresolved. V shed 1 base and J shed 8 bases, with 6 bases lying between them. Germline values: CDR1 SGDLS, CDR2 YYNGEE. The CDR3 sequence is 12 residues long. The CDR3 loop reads CASSVYPGELFF. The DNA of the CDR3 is TGTGCCAGCAGCGTATATCCAGGGGAGCTGTTTTTT.

CDR3 in DNA: TGTGCCACCAAACTAGCGGGGGACTCCTACGAGCAGTACTTC. This codes for CATKLAGDSYEQYF. The chain links TRBV15 to TRBJ2-7; 11 bases agree with TRBD2. The CDR3 has 14 residues. Germline CDR1 LNHNV, CDR2 YYDKDF (reference sequence). V lost 7 bases, J lost 0 bases, and 2 bases stayed unmatched.

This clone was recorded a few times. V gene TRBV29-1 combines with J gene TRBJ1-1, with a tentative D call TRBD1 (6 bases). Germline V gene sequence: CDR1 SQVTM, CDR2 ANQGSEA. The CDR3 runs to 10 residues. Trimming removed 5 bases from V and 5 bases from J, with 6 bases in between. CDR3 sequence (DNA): TGCAGCGTTACAGGGACTGAAGCTTTCTTT. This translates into CSVTGTEAFF.